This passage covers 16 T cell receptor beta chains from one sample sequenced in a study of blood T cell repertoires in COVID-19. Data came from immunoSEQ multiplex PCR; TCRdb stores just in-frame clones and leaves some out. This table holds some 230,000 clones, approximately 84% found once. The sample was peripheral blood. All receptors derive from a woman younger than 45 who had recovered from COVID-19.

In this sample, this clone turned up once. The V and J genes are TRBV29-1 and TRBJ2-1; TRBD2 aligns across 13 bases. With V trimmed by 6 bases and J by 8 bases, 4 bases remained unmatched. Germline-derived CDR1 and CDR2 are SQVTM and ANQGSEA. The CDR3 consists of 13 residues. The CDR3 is CSVTSGRLDEQFF. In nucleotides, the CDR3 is TGCAGCGTGACTAGCGGGAGGTTGGATGAGCAGTTCTTC.

The CDR3 is CASSFRRTSGTYYEQYF. The CDR3 DNA sequence: TGTGCCAGCAGCTTTAGGCGGACTAGCGGAACCTACTACGAGCAGTACTTC. The J gene is TRBJ2-7, the V gene TRBV9, with 10 bases fitting TRBD2. Germline assignment: CDR1 SGDLS and CDR2 YYNGEE. V gave up 4 bases and J gave up 3 bases; unmatched junction bases: 13. The CDR3 loop spans 17 amino acids.

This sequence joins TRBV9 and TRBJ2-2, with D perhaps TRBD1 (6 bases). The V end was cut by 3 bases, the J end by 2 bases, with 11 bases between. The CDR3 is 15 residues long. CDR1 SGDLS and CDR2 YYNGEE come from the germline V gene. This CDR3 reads CASSADRRNTGELFF. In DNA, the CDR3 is TGTGCCAGCAGCGCCGACAGGAGAAACACCGGGGAGCTGTTTTTT.

The CDR3: CASRVDRTSNQPQHF. Here the CDR3 DNA reads TGTGCCAGTAGAGTGGACAGGACTAGCAATCAGCCCCAGCATTTT. This chain connects TRBV19 to TRBJ1-5; 7 bases are a match to TRBD1. Per the germline V gene, CDR1 is LNHDA and CDR2 is SQIVND (reference sequence). The CDR3 consists of 15 residues. V gave up 6 bases and J gave up 0 bases; unmatched junction bases: 5. Full variable domain (outside the CDR3, taken from reference TRBV19 and TRBJ1-5): DGGITQSPKYLFRKEGQNVTLSCEQNLNHDAMYWYRQDPGQGLRLIYYSQIVNDFQKGDIAEGYSVSREKKESFPLTVTSAQKNPTAFYLCASRVDRTSNQPQHFGDGTRLSIL.

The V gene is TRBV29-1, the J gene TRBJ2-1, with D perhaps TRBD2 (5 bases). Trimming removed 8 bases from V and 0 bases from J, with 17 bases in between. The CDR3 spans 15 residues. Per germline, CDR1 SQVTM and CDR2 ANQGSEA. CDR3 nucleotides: TGCAGCCTCCCCGGCGGGTCGAGCTCCTACAATGAGCAGTTCTTC. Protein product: CSLPGGSSSYNEQFF.

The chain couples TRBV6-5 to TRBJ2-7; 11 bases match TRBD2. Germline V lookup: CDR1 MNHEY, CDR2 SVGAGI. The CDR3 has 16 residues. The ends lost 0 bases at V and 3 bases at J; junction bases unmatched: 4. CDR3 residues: CASSYSLTSGSYEQYF. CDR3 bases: TGTGCCAGCAGTTACTCACTTACTAGCGGGAGCTACGAGCAGTACTTC.

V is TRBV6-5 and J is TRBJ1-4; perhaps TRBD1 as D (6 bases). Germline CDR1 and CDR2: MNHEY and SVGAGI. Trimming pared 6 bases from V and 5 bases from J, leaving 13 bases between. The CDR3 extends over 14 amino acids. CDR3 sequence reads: CASSLTGTNEKLFF. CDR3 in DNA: TGTGCCAGCAGCCTGACAGGAACAAATGAAAAACTGTTTTTT.

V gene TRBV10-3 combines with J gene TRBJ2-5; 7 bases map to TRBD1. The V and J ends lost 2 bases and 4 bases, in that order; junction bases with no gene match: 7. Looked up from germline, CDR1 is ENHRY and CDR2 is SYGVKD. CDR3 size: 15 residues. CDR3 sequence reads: CAISEPIGGRETQYF. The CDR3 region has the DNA TGTGCCATCAGTGAGCCGATAGGGGGCCGAGAGACCCAGTACTTC.

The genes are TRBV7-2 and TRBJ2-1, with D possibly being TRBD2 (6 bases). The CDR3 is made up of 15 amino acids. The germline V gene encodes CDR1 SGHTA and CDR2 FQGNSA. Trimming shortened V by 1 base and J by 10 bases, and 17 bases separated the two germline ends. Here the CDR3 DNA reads TGTGCCAGCAGCTTAGGGCGGGGCCTTCCTAGGGAGCAGTTCTTC. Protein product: CASSLGRGLPREQFF.

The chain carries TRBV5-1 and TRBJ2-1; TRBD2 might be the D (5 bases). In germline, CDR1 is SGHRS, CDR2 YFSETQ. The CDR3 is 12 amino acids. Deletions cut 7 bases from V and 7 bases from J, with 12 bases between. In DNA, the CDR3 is TGCGCCAGCGAGGGAGAGATTAATGAGCAGTTCTTC. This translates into CASEGEINEQFF. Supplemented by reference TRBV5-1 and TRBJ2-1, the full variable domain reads KAGVTQTPRYLIKTRGQQVTLSCSPISGHRSVSWYQQTPGQGLQFLFEYFSETQRNKGNFPGRFSGRQFSNSRSEMNVSTLELGDSALYLCASEGEINEQFFGPGTRLTVL.

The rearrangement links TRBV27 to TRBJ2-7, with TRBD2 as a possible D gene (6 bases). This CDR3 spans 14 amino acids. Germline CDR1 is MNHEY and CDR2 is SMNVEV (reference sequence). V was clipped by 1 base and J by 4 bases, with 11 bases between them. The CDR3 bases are TGTGCCAGCAGTTTATTCGTCGCGGGATACGAGCAGTACTTC. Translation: CASSLFVAGYEQYF.

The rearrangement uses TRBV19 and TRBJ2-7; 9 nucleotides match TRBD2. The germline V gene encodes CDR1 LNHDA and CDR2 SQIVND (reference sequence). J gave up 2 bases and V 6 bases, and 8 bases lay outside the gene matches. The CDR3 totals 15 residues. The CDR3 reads CASRRQASGAYEQYF. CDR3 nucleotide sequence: TGTGCCAGTAGGAGACAGGCTAGCGGGGCCTACGAGCAGTACTTC. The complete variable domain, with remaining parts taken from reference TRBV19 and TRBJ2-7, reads DGGITQSPKYLFRKEGQNVTLSCEQNLNHDAMYWYRQDPGQGLRLIYYSQIVNDFQKGDIAEGYSVSREKKESFPLTVTSAQKNPTAFYLCASRRQASGAYEQYFGPGTRLTVT.

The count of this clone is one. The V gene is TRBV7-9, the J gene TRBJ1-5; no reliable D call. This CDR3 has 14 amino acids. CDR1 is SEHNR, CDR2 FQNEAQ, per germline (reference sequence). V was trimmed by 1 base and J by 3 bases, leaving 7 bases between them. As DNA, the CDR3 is TGTGCCAGCAGCTTAGGGCAGTCCAATCAGCCCCAGCATTTT. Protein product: CASSLGQSNQPQHF.

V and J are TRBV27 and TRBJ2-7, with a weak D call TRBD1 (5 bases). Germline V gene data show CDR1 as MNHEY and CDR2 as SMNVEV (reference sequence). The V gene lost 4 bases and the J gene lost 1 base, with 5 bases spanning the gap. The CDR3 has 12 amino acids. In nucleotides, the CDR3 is TGTGCCAGCAGTTCAGGGTCCTACGAGCAGTACTTC. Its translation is CASSSGSYEQYF.

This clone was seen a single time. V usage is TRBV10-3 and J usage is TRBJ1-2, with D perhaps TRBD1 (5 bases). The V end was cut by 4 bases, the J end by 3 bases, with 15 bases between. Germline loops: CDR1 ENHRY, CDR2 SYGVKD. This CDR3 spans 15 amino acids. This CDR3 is CAISGRGGEDYGYTF. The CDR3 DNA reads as TGTGCCATCAGTGGTCGGGGAGGGGAAGACTATGGCTACACCTTC.

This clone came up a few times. CDR3 sequence (DNA): TGCGCCAGCAGCGTCGACAGCTCGAGCTCTGGAAACACCATATATTTT. Amino acid sequence: CASSVDSSSSGNTIYF. V usage is TRBV5-1 and J usage is TRBJ1-3; possible D gene TRBD1, 5 bases. CDR1 and CDR2 (germline): SGHRS, YFSETQ. This CDR3 spans 16 amino acids. Trimming removed 4 bases at V and 0 bases at J, with 14 bases between.